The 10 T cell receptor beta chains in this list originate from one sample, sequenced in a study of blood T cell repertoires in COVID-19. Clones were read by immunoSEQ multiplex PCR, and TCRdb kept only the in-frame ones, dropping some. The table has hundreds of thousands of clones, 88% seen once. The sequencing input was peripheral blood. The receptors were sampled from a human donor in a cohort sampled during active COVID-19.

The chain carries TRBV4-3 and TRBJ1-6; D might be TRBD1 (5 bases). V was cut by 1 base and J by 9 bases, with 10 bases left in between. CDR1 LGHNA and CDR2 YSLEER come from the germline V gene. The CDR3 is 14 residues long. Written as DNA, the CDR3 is TGCGCCAGCAGCCAAGGGCAAACAGGTTCACCCCTCCACTTT. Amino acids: CASSQGQTGSPLHF.

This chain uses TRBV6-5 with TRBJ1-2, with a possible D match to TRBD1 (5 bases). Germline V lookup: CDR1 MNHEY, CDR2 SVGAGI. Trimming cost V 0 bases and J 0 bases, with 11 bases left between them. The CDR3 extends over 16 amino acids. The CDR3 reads CASSYSPRVANYGYTF. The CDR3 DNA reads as TGTGCCAGCAGTTACTCCCCCAGGGTCGCTAACTATGGCTACACCTTC.

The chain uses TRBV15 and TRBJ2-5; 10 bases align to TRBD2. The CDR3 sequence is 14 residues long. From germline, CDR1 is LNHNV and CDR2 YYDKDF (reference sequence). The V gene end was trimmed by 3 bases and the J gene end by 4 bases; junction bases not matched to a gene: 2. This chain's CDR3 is CATSRTSGLETQYF. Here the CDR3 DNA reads TGTGCCACCAGCAGGACTAGCGGGTTAGAGACCCAGTACTTC.

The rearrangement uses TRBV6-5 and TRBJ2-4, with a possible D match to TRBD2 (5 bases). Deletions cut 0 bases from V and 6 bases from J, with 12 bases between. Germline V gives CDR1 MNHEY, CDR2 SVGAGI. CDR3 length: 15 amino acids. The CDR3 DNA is TGTGCCAGCAGTTACTCGATAGAGGAGGTAAACATTCAGTACTTC. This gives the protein CASSYSIEEVNIQYF.

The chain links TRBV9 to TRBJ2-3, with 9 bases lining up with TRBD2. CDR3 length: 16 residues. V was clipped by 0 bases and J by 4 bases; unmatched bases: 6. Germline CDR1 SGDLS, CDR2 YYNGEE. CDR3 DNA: TGTGCCAGCAGCGTAGGAGCGGGGGGCCAAGCAGATACGCAGTATTTT. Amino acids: CASSVGAGGQADTQYF.

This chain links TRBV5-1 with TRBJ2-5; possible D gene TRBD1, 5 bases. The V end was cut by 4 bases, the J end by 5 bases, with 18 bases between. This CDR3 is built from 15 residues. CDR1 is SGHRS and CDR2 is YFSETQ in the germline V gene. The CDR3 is CASSIGHSIGETQYF. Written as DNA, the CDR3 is TGCGCCAGCAGCATCGGACACTCAATAGGGGAGACCCAGTACTTC.

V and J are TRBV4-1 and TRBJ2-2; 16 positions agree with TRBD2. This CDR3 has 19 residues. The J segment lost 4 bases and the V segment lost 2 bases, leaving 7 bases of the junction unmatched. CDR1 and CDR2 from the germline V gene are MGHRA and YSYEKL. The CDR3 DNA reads TGCGCCAGCAGCCAATACGGGACTAGCGGGGGGGGTTCCACCGGGGAGCTGTTTTTT. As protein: CASSQYGTSGGGSTGELFF.

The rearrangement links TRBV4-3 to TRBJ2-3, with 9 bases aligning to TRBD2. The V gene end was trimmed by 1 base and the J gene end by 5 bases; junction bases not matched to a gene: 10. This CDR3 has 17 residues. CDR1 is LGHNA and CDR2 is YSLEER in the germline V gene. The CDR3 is CASSQVVSGSFVDTQYF. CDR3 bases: TGCGCCAGCAGCCAAGTTGTTAGCGGGAGTTTTGTAGATACGCAGTATTTT.

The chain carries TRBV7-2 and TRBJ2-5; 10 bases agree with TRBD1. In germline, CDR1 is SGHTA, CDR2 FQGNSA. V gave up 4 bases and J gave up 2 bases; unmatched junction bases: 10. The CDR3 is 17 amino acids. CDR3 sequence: CASSSRPGDRGQETQYF. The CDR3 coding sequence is TGTGCCAGCAGCTCCCGGCCCGGGGACAGGGGACAAGAGACCCAGTACTTC.

The chain's CDR3 is CASSFGGVVEDTQYF. Written as DNA, the CDR3 is TGTGCCAGCAGCTTCGGGGGGGTAGTTGAAGATACGCAGTATTTT. The J gene is TRBJ2-3, the V gene TRBV7-2, with 8 positions matching TRBD2. V shed 3 bases, J shed 5 bases, and the junction held 7 bases outside the gene matches. The CDR3 extends over 15 amino acids. The germline CDR1 and CDR2 sequences are SGHTA and FQGNSA. The complete variable domain, with remaining parts taken from reference TRBV7-2 and TRBJ2-3, reads GAGVSQSPSNKVTEKGKDVELRCDPISGHTALYWYRQSLGQGLEFLIYFQGNSAPDKSGLPSDRFSAERTGGSVSTLTIQRTQQEDSAVYLCASSFGGVVEDTQYFGPGTRLTVL.